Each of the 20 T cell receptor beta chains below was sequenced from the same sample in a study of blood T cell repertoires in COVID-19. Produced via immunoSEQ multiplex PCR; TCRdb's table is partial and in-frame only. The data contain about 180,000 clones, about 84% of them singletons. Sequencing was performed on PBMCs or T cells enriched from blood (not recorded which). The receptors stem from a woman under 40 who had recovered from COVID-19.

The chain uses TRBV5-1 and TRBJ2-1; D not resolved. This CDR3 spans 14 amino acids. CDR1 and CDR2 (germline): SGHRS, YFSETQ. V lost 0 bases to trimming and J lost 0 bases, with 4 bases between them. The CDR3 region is CASSLVNSYNEQFF. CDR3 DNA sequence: TGCGCCAGCAGCTTGGTCAACTCCTACAATGAGCAGTTCTTC.

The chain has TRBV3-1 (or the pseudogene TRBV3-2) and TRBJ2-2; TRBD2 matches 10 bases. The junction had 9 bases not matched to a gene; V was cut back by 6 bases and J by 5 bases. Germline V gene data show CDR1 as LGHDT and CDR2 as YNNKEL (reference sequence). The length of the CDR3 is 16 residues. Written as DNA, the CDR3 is TGTGCCAGCAGACCGGCTAGCGGGAGTCAGACCGGGGAGCTGTTTTTT. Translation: CASRPASGSQTGELFF.

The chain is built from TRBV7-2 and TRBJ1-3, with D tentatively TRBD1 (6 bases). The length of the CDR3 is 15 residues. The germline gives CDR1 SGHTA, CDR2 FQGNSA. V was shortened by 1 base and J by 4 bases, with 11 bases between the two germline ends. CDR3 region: CASSLGRTEGNTIYF. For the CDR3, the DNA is TGTGCCAGCAGCTTAGGGAGGACAGAGGGAAACACCATATATTTT.

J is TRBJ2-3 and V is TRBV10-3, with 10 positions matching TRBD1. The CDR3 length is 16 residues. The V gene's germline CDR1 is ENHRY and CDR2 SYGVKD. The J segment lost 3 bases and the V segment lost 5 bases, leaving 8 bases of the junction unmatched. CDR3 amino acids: CAISQPRTGGTDTQYF. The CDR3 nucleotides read TGTGCCATCAGTCAACCCCGGACAGGGGGAACAGATACGCAGTATTTT.

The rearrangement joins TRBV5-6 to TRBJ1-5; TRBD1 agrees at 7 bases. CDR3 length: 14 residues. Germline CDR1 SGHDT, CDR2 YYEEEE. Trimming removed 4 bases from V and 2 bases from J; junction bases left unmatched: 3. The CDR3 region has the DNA TGTGCCAGCAGCGACGGGACAGGCAATCAGCCCCAGCATTTT. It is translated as CASSDGTGNQPQHF.

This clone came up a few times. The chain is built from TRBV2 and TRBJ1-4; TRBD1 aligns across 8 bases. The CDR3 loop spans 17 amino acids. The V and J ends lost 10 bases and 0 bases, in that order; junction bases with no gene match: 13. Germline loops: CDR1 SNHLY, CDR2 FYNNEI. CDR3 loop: CAIPTGARIATNEKLFF. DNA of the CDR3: TGTGCCATCCCGACAGGGGCCCGGATTGCAACTAATGAAAAACTGTTTTTT.

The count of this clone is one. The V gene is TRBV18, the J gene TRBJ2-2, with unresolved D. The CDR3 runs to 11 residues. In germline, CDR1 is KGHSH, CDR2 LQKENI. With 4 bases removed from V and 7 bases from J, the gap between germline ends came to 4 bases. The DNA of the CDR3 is TGTGCCAGCTCACTTAACGGGGAGCTGTTTTTT. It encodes CASSLNGELFF.

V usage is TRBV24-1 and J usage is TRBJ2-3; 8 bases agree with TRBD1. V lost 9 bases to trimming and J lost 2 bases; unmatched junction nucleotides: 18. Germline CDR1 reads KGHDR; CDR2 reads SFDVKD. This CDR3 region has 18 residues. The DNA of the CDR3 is TGTGCCACCGCGTCCAGGGGGCGAGCCCTTTACCCCACAGATACGCAGTATTTT. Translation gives CATASRGRALYPTDTQYF.

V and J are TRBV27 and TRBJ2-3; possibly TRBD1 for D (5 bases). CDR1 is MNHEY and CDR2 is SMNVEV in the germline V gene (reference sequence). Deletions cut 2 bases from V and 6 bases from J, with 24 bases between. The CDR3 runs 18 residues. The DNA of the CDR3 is TGTGCCAGCAGTTTACTGGCAGGGTTAGGAGTTATAAGGGATACGCAGTATTTT. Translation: CASSLLAGLGVIRDTQYF.

The CDR3 DNA follows: TGTGCCAGCAGCGTTCCGGGACAGGGAGTTTATGGCTACACCTTC. This codes for CASSVPGQGVYGYTF. The chain couples TRBV9 to TRBJ1-2; TRBD1 aligns across 9 bases. The CDR3 is made up of 15 amino acids. With V trimmed by 2 bases and J by 5 bases, 7 bases remained unmatched. Germline CDR1 is SGDLS and CDR2 is YYNGEE.

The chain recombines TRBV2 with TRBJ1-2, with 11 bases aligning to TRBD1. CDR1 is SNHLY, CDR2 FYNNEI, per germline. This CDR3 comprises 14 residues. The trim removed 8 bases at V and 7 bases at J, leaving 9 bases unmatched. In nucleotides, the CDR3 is TGTGCCAGCGGAGGACAGGGGGCACTTGGTGGCTACACCTTC. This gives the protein CASGGQGALGGYTF.

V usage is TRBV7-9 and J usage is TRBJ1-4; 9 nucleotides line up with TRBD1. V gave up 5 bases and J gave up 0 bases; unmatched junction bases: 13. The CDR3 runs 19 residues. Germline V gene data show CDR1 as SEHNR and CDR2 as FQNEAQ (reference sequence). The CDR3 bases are TGTGCCAGCAGCAGAGGACAGGGGTTGAAATTCACAACTAATGAAAAACTGTTTTTT. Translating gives CASSRGQGLKFTTNEKLFF.

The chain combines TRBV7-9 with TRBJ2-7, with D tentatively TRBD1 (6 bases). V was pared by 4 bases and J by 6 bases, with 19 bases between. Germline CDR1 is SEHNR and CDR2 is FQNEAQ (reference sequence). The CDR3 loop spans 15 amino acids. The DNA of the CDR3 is TGTGCCAGCAGCTCTAATTCCGGGACACGGGGCGAGCAGTACTTC. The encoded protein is CASSSNSGTRGEQYF.

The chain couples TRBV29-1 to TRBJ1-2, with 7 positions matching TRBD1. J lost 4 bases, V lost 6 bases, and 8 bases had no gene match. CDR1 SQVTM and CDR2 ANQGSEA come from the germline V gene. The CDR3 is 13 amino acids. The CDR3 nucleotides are TGCAGCGTAGCCAGGACAGGTTTCTATGGCTACACCTTC. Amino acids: CSVARTGFYGYTF.

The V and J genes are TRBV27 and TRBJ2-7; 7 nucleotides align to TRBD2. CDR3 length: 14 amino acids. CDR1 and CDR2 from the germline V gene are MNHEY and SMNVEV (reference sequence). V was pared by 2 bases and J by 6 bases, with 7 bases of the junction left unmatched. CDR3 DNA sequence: TGTGCCAGCAGTTTAATTAGGGAGGGAGCCGAGCAGTACTTC. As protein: CASSLIREGAEQYF.

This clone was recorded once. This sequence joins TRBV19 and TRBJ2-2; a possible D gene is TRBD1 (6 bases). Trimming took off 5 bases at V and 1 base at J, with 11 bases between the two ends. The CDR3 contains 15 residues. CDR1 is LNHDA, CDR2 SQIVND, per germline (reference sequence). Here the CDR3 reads CASSLMTGNTGELFF. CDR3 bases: TGTGCCAGTAGTCTTATGACAGGGAACACCGGGGAGCTGTTTTTT.

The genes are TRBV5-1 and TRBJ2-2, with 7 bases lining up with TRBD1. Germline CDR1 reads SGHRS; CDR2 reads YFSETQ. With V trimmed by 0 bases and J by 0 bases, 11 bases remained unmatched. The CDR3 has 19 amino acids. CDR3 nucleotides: TGCGCCAGCAGCTTGGGCCGCCTGCAACAGGGGACGAACACCGGGGAGCTGTTTTTT. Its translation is CASSLGRLQQGTNTGELFF.

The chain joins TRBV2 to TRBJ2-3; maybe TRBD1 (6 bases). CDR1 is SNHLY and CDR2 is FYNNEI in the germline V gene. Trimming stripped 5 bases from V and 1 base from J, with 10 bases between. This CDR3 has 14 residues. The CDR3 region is CASSSQGGTDTQYF. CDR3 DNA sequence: TGTGCCAGCAGTTCACAGGGCGGCACAGATACGCAGTATTTT.

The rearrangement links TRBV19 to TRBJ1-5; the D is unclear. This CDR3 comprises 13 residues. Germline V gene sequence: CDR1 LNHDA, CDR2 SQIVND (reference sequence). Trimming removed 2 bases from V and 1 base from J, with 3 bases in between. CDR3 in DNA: TGTGCCAGTAGTATACAGAGCAATCAGCCCCAGCATTTT. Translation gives CASSIQSNQPQHF.

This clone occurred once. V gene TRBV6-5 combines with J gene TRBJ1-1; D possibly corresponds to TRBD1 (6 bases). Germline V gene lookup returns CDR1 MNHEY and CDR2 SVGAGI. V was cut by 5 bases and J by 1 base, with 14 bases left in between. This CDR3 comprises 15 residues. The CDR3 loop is CASSRPGQKNTEAFF. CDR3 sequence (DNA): TGTGCCAGCAGTCGGCCGGGACAAAAGAACACTGAAGCTTTCTTT.